The 7 T cell receptor beta chains below all came from one sample that was sequenced in a study of CD8 T cells in ankylosing spondylitis. Study-level points and caveats: Seemingly distinctive of ankylosing spondylitis blood was a TCR beta motif formed by eight highly homologous variants.

TCRdb called the 5' RACE reads again in MiXCR, with one record for every CDR3 protein. The sample yields 100,000 or so distinct CDR3 sequences, about 8.1% seen once. The antigens of these receptors remain unknown. The sample taken for sequencing was blood, either unsorted or a sorted T cell fraction (not recorded which). These receptors were obtained from a male donor with ankylosing spondylitis.

As for this clonotype: Germline is not matched at one junction end, which may reflect a read error. The rearrangement joins TRBV24-1 to TRBJ2-1; D call uncertain. The CDR3 sequence is 14 residues long. Germline CDR1 and CDR2: KGHDR and SFDVKD. The CDR3 loop is CATSDLRQANGQFF. CDR3 DNA sequence: TGTGCCACCAGTGATTTGCGCCAGGCTAATGGGCAGTTCTTC.

The chain couples TRBV12-3 or TRBV12-4 to TRBJ2-3; 11 bases fit TRBD1. J lost 3 bases, V lost 1 base, and 18 bases had no gene match. This CDR3 region has 21 residues. CDR3: CASSLEGQGVLESGRTDTQYF. CDR3 DNA: TGTGCCAGCAGTTTAGAGGGACAGGGGGTACTAGAGAGCGGGCGGACAGATACGCAGTATTTT.

This clonotype was counted a few times. DNA for the CDR3: TGTGCCAGCAGCCACCGAACCGGGACAGGAGGATGGGAGCTGTTTTTT. Translating it yields CASSHRTGTGGWELFF. This chain uses TRBV14 with TRBJ2-2; 8 bases align to TRBD1. J gave up 9 bases and V 3 bases, and 12 bases lay outside the gene matches. The CDR3 runs 16 residues. Per the germline V gene, CDR1 is SGHDN and CDR2 is FVKESK.

This clonotype has ten or more counts. V and J are TRBV12-3 or TRBV12-4 and TRBJ2-7; D gene uncertain. Trimming cost V 1 base and J 1 base, with 5 bases left between them. This CDR3 has 13 residues. The CDR3 here is CASSLGESYEQYV. In nucleotides, the CDR3 is TGTGCCAGCAGTTTAGGCGAATCCTACGAGCAGTACGTC.

The chain combines TRBV12-3 or TRBV12-4 with TRBJ2-7; TRBD2 matches at 8 bases. With V trimmed by 2 bases and J by 7 bases, 16 bases remained unmatched. The CDR3 sequence is 17 residues long. In nucleotides, the CDR3 is TGTGCCAGCAGTTTAACGCCACCAGGGAGCGGGAGAGGGGAGCAGTACTTC. Translated: CASSLTPPGSGRGEQYF.

This rearrangement joins TRBV13 to TRBJ1-1; D remains ambiguous. The germline gives CDR1 PRHDT, CDR2 FYEKMQ (reference sequence). V dropped 5 bases and J dropped 1 base, with 11 bases sitting between them. The CDR3 covers 14 residues. The CDR3 DNA follows: TGTGCCAGCAGCCAGTGGTTCAGGAACACTGAAGCTTTCTTT. It translates to CASSQWFRNTEAFF.

The table lists this clonotype with many counts. The rearrangement links TRBV3-1 to TRBJ1-5, with D uncertain. Germline V lookup: CDR1 LGHDT, CDR2 YNNKEL (reference sequence). The CDR3 is 16 residues long. The V end was cut by 0 bases, the J end by 0 bases, with 9 bases between. The DNA for the CDR3 is TGTGCCAGCAGCCAAGAGCGCCCGTATAGCAATCAGCCCCAGCATTTT. It specifies CASSQERPYSNQPQHF.